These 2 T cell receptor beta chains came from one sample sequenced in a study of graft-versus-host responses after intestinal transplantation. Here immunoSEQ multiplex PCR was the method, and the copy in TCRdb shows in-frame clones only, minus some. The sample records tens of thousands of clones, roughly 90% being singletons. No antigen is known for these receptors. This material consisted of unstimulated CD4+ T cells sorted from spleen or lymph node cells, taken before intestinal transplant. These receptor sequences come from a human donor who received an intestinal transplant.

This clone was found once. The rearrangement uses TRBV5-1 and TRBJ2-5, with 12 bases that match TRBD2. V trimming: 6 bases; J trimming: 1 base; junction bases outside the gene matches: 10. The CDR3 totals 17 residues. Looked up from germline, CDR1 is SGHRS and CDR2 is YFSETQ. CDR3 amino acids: CASNRLAGERAQETQYF. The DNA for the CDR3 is TGCGCCAGCAACCGACTAGCGGGAGAGAGAGCCCAAGAGACCCAGTACTTC.

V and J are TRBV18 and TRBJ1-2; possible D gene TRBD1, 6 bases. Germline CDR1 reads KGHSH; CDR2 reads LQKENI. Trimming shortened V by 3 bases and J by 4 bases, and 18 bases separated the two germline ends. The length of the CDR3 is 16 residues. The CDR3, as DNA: TGTGCCAGCTCACCGAAGAACAGGGAAGTAATCTATGGCTACACCTTC. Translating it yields CASSPKNREVIYGYTF.